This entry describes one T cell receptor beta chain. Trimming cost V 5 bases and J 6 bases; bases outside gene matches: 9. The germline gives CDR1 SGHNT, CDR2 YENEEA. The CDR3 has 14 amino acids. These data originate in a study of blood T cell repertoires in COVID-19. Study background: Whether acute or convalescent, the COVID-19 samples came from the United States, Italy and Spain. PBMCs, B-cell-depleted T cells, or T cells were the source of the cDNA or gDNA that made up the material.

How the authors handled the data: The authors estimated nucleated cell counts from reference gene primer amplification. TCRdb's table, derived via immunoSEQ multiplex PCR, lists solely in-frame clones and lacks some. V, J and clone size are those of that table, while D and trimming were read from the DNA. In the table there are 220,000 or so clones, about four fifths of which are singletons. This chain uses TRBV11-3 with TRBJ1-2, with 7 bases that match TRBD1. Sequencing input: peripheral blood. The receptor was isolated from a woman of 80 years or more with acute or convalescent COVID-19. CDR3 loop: CASSEMADRNGYTF. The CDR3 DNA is TGTGCCAGCAGCGAAATGGCGGACAGGAATGGCTACACCTTC.